These T cell receptor beta chains were read from a single sample in a study of beta chain features in type 1 diabetes. TCRdb keeps only in-frame clones here, not all; method: immunoSEQ multiplex PCR. The profile shows around 310,000 clones, approximately 15% of them singletons. Sample: naive CD4+ T cells from blood. The receptor set was obtained from a woman between 18 and 29 years old with type 1 diabetes. Both conserved end residues are part of each CDR3. A D gene is named only where the DNA matches it firmly. A row's size may be missing; if present it is once, few, many or a size class.

d_call	j_call	v_call	clone_size	cdr3_nt	cdr3_aa
TRBD2	TRBJ2-1	TRBV7-8	.	TGTGCCAGCAGCTTGGGACTACCCAATGAGCAGTTCTTC	CASSLGLPNEQFF
.	TRBJ2-1	TRBV19	few	TGTGCCAGTAGTATAGCAACTAGGCCTCAGCAGTTCTTC	CASSIATRPQQFF
.	TRBJ2-5	TRBV10-2	.	TGCGCCAGCAAAGGACTATACCAAGAGACCCAGTACTTC	CASKGLYQETQYF
.	TRBJ2-7	TRBV27	.	TGTGCCGCGGGCCGGGATCACGAGCAGTACTTC	CAAGRDHEQYF
TRBD1	TRBJ1-2	TRBV6-6	few	TGTGCCAGCATTGGGACAGGGGCTGGCTACACCTTC	CASIGTGAGYTF
TRBD1	TRBJ2-7	TRBV30	few	TGTGCCTGGAGTAGGGACAGGACCTACGAGCAGTACTTC	CAWSRDRTYEQYF
.	TRBJ2-7	TRBV29-1	many	TGCAGCGTCACCTCGACAGTCTCCTACGAGCAGTACTTC	CSVTSTVSYEQYF
TRBD2	TRBJ2-5	TRBV7-3	.	TGTGCCAGCAGCTTCGACGGGAGGGCGGGTGAGACCCAGTACTTC	CASSFDGRAGETQYF
TRBD2	TRBJ2-7	TRBV30	.	TGTGCCTGGAGTGGGTCTAGCGGACCGACTTACGAGCAGTACTTC	CAWSGSSGPTYEQYF
TRBD2	TRBJ2-1	TRBV2	few	TGTGCCAGCAGGCCGACTAGCTATAGGTACAATGAGCAGTTCTTC	CASRPTSYRYNEQFF
.	TRBJ2-3	TRBV7-9	.	TGTGCCAGCAGCTTCTTTAGTGCAGATACGCAGTATTTT	CASSFFSADTQYF
TRBD2	TRBJ2-7	TRBV5-1	few	TGCGCCAGCAGCTCTAGCGGGAGTTTCGACGAGCAGTACTTC	CASSSSGSFDEQYF
.	TRBJ2-2	TRBV4-3	few	TGCGCCAGCAGCCAAGACCCAGAGGCAAACACCGGGGAGCTGTTTTTT	CASSQDPEANTGELFF
TRBD2	TRBJ2-3	TRBV2	few	TGTGCCAGCAGGGGACTAGCGGGCCACACAGATACGCAGTATTTT	CASRGLAGHTDTQYF
TRBD2	TRBJ2-1	TRBV6-6	.	TGTGCCAGCAGTTCACGGGGGACTAGCGAAAACAATGAGCAGTTCTTC	CASSSRGTSENNEQFF
.	TRBJ2-3	TRBV7-6	.	TGTGCCAGCAGCGAGCCGGGACTCCCTAAAGATACGCAGTATTTT	CASSEPGLPKDTQYF
TRBD1	TRBJ2-6	TRBV28	few	TGTGCCAGCATTAAGGGGGCAGCTGGGGCCAACGTCCTGACTTTC	CASIKGAAGANVLTF
.	TRBJ1-1	TRBV6-5	.	TGTGCCAGCAGTTACACGGCAAGCGACACTGAAGCTTTCTTT	CASSYTASDTEAFF
TRBD2	TRBJ2-3	TRBV7-3	.	TGTGCCAGCAGCTTGGGACTACAAAGCACAGATACGCAGTATTTT	CASSLGLQSTDTQYF
TRBD2	TRBJ2-3	TRBV4-3	.	TGCGCCAGCAGCCAAGGTGGACTAGCGGGAGATACGCAGTATTTT	CASSQGGLAGDTQYF
.	TRBJ2-2	TRBV11-3	.	TGTGCCAGCAGCCCCCCGTACTTTGCGTCTGTACCGAACACCGGGGAGCTGTTTTTT	CASSPPYFASVPNTGELFF
TRBD2	TRBJ2-1	TRBV18	few	TGTGCCAGCTCCCCGGGACTAGCCAAGCAGTTCTTC	CASSPGLAKQFF
TRBD1	TRBJ2-5	TRBV2	few	TGTGCCAGCAGTCCCGACAGGGCACAAGAGACCCAGTACTTC	CASSPDRAQETQYF
TRBD1	TRBJ1-2	TRBV6-5	few	TGTGCCAGCAGTTACTCAACGGGGACAGGGGGTTATGGCTACACCTTC	CASSYSTGTGGYGYTF
.	TRBJ2-2	TRBV16	.	TGTGCCAGCAGCCAATCCAACTTTGGCGGGGAGCTGTTTTTT	CASSQSNFGGELFF
TRBD1	TRBJ1-1	TRBV29-1	few	TGCAGCGTTGGACAGGGGTGGAACACTGAAGCTTTCTTT	CSVGQGWNTEAFF
TRBD1	TRBJ1-5	TRBV30	few	TGTGCCTGGGACAGGGGGACTAGCAATCAGCCCCAGCATTTT	CAWDRGTSNQPQHF
.	TRBJ1-4	TRBV5-1	few	TGCGCCAGCAGCCCGGACAGCCCTAATGAAAAACTGTTTTTT	CASSPDSPNEKLFF
.	TRBJ2-7	TRBV28	few	.	CASSFASGNTYF
.	TRBJ2-7	TRBV5-1	.	TGCGCCAGCAGCTTCGGCTCTGACACCTTCTACGAGCAGTACTTC	CASSFGSDTFYEQYF
.	TRBJ1-4	TRBV5-4	.	TGTGCCAGCAGCTCGTTCAGATCAACTAATGAAAAACTGTTTTTT	CASSSFRSTNEKLFF
TRBD2	TRBJ2-4	TRBV28	few	TGTGCCAGCAGTACTAGCGGAGAAAACATTCAGTACTTC	CASSTSGENIQYF
.	TRBJ1-1	TRBV5-1	few	TGCGCCAGCAGCTTGGCCCGAGGACAGCTGAGGAACACTGAAGCTTTCTTT	CASSLARGQLRNTEAFF
.	TRBJ2-3	TRBV28	.	TGTGCCAGCAGTCTAGGAGATACGCAGTATTTT	CASSLGDTQYF
TRBD1	TRBJ1-1	TRBV30	.	TGTGCCTGCACACAGGGGGGCACTGAAGCTTTCTTT	CACTQGGTEAFF
TRBD2	TRBJ2-1	TRBV6-6	few	TGTGCCAGCAGTACCTTAGCGGGGGGGACCCAGTTCTTC	CASSTLAGGTQFF
TRBD1	TRBJ2-2	TRBV19	.	TGTGCCAGTAGTCTCCGACAGGGGGCTGTTCCCGGGGAGCTGTTTTTT	CASSLRQGAVPGELFF
.	TRBJ2-1	TRBV28	few	TGTGCCAGCAGTACTTCCGGGACCGCGGGGGCCAATGAGCAGTTCTTC	CASSTSGTAGANEQFF
.	TRBJ2-3	TRBV29-1	many	TGCAGCGTTGGGAGACTGGAGGCAGATACGCAGTATTTT	CSVGRLEADTQYF
.	TRBJ2-7	TRBV20-1	.	TGCAGTGCTAGTCTCCTCGAGCAGTACTTC	CSASLLEQYF
TRBD2	TRBJ2-2	TRBV5-1	few	TGCGCCAGTCGGACTAGCGGGACCACCGGGGAGCTGTTTTTT	CASRTSGTTGELFF
.	TRBJ1-5	TRBV25-1	few	TGTGCCAGCAGTGAATTATTCAGGCATCAGCCCCAGCATTTT	CASSELFRHQPQHF
.	TRBJ1-3	TRBV30	.	TGTGCCTGGAGTTGGCGGGGACGAAACACCATATATTTT	CAWSWRGRNTIYF
.	TRBJ1-2	TRBV2	few	TGTGCCAGCAGTGAACGGACAGCTAACTATGGCTACACCTTC	CASSERTANYGYTF
TRBD2	TRBJ2-1	TRBV11-3	few	TGTGCCAGCAGCTTACTAGCGGGAGGGGTCGATGAGCAGTTCTTC	CASSLLAGGVDEQFF
TRBD1	TRBJ2-7	TRBV27	.	TGTGCCACTCAGGGGGCGTACGGTCGCGAGCAGTACTTC	CATQGAYGREQYF
TRBD2	TRBJ2-1	TRBV7-2	few	TGTGCCAGCAGTCAACTAGCGGGAGGCAGGAATGAGCAGTTCTTC	CASSQLAGGRNEQFF
.	TRBJ1-1	TRBV4-3	few	TGCGCCAGCAGCCTTCAGGGGACTGAAGCTTTCTTT	CASSLQGTEAFF
TRBD2	TRBJ2-3	TRBV28	few	TGTGCCAGCAGTTTCACACTAGCGGGAGGGCCGGATACGCAGTATTTT	CASSFTLAGGPDTQYF
.	TRBJ1-5	TRBV19	.	TGTGCCAGTAGTATAAGGGGGGGTAATAGCAATCAGCCCCAGCATTTT	CASSIRGGNSNQPQHF